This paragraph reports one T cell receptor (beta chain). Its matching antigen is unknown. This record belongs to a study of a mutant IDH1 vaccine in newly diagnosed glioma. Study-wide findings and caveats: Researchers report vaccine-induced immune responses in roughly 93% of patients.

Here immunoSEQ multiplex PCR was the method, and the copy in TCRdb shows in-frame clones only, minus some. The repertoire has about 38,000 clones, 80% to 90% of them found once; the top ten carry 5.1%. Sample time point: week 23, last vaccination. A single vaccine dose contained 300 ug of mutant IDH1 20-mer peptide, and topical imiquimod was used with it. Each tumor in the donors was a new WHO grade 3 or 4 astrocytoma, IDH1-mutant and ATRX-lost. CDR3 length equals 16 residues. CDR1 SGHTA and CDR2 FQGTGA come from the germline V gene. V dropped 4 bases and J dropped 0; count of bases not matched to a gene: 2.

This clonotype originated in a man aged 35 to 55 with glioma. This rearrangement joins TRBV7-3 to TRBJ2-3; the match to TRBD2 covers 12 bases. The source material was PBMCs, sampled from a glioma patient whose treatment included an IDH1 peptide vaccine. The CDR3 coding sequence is TGTGCCAGCAGCTGGCTAGCGGGAGGGAGCACAGATACGCAGTATTTT. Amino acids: CASSWLAGGSTDTQYF.